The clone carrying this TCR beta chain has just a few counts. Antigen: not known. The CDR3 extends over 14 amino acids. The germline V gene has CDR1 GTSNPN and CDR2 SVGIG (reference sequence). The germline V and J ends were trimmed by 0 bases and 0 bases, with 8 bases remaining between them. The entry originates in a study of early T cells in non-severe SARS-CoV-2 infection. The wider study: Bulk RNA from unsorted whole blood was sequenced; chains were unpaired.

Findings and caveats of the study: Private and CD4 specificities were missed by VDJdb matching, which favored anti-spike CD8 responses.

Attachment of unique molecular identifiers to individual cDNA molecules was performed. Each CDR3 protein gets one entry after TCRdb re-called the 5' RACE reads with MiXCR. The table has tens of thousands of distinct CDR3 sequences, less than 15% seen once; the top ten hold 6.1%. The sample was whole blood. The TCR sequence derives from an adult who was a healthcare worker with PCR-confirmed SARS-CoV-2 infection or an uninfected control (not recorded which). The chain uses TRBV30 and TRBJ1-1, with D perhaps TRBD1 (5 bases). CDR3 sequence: CAWSVQGLNTEAFF. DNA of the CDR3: TGTGCCTGGAGTGTCCAGGGCCTGAACACTGAAGCTTTCTTT. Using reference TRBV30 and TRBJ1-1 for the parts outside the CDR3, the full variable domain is SQTIHQWPATLVQPVGSPLSLECTVEGTSNPNLYWYRQAAGRGLQLLFYSVGIGQISSEVPQNLSASRPQDRQFILSSKKLLLSDSGFYLCAWSVQGLNTEAFFGQGTRLTVV.